This T cell receptor (beta chain) was recorded in a study of molecular identifiers for immune sequencing clone quantification. This clonotype was seen at least ten times. Listed TCR primers, together with previously described methods, were used for the bulk TCR libraries. TCRdb itself ran the PCR reads through MiXCR, one entry per CDR3 protein. Among around 40,000 distinct CDR3 sequences listed, 15% to 20% were seen once. V lost 1 base to trimming and J lost 3 bases, with 7 bases between them. The CDR3 has 13 amino acids. Germline-derived CDR1 and CDR2 are LGHDT and YNNKEL (reference sequence). Sequencing input: naive CD8+ T cells from blood, with Jurkat cell RNA spiked in. Specified subset: FACS-sorted CD8+CD4-CCR7+CD45RA+ naive T cells. The clonotype comes from a human donor in good health. Some libraries in this study had Jurkat cell RNA spiked in. V usage is TRBV3-1 and J usage is TRBJ2-7; the D is unclear. The CDR3 DNA follows: TGTGCCAGCAGCCAAGGAGTACTCTACGAGCAGTACTTC. This translates into CASSQGVLYEQYF.